The clone carrying this T cell receptor (beta chain) was recorded many times. The genes and germline here are from mouse. The missing CDR3 end, 4 residues past where the read stops, is filled in from the germline J gene. The germline CDR1 and CDR2 sequences are FNHDT and SITEND (reference sequence). This CDR3 is built from 13 residues. Trimming removed 6 bases at V and 3 bases at J, with 10 bases between. TCR sequencing used cDNA made by reverse transcription of extracted RNA. Using immunoSEQ multiplex PCR, the repertoire was profiled, and TCRdb retains in-frame clones only, with some absent. The sample holds roughly 3,000 clones, and no clone turns up only once. This sample is part of a study of CD8+ T cells in alopecia areata.

The rearrangement links TRBV19 to TRBJ2-1; the D gene is possibly TRBD1 (5 bases). This clonotype was obtained from a C3H/HeJ mouse with alopecia areata. MHC haplotype: H2-k. The sequencing sample was made of lesional skin. The part of the CDR3 DNA that was read is TGTGCCAGCACCCCAGGGTTCTATGCT. Translating it yields CASTPGFYA. The whole CDR3 protein is CASTPGFYAEQFF.